Listed below are T cell receptor beta chains from one sample, sequenced in a study of T cells after yellow fever vaccination. TCRdb re-called the 5' RACE reads through MiXCR, storing one row per CDR3 protein. The sample lists 300,000 to 350,000 distinct CDR3 sequences, approximately 11% occurring once. Specimen: CD4+ T cells sorted from PBMCs, collected 45 days after the yellow fever booster vaccination. The receptor source for this set is a man aged 18 to 29 who received the YFV17D yellow fever vaccine. CDR3s include the opening cysteine and the closing phenylalanine or tryptophan. D genes are given only for firm matches. The size entry is marked missing in some rows and otherwise reads once, few, many or a size class.

CDR3 DNA: TGTGCTAGTGGTTCGGTAGGACAAATCGGGGGAGAGACCCAGTACTTC
CDR3 protein: CASGSVGQIGGETQYF
J gene: TRBJ2-5
clone size: few
D gene: -
V gene: TRBV12-5

CDR3 DNA: TGTGCCAGCTCACCGAATCCGCGAACCAATGGCTACACCTTC
CDR3 protein: CASSPNPRTNGYTF
J gene: TRBJ1-2
clone size: -
D gene: -
V gene: TRBV18

CDR3 DNA: TGTGCCAGCAGCCAGCAGGGCGATGAGCAGTTCTTC
CDR3 protein: CASSQQGDEQFF
J gene: TRBJ2-1
clone size: -
D gene: -
V gene: TRBV7-2

CDR3 DNA: TGTGCCAGCAAAATTGATCATAGGCCAGATACGCAGTATTTT
CDR3 protein: CASKIDHRPDTQYF
J gene: TRBJ2-3
clone size: few
D gene: -
V gene: TRBV6-5

CDR3 DNA: TGTGCCAGCAGCTTTAGCAAGGGAGCCTACGAGCAGTACTTC
CDR3 protein: CASSFSKGAYEQYF
J gene: TRBJ2-7
clone size: few
D gene: -
V gene: TRBV7-2

CDR3 DNA: TGTGCCAGCAAGGTACAGGGGGGAGATACGCAGTATTTT
CDR3 protein: CASKVQGGDTQYF
J gene: TRBJ2-3
clone size: few
D gene: TRBD1
V gene: TRBV12-3/TRBV12-4

CDR3 DNA: TGCGCCAGCAGCTTTTATGGCGGGGGGGCCGCGGATACGCAGTATTTT
CDR3 protein: CASSFYGGGAADTQYF
J gene: TRBJ2-3
clone size: -
D gene: TRBD2
V gene: TRBV5-1

CDR3 DNA: TGTGCCAGCGCGGAGCTCACCGGGGAGCTGTTTTTT
CDR3 protein: CASAELTGELFF
J gene: TRBJ2-2
clone size: few
D gene: -
V gene: TRBV2

CDR3 DNA: TGCAGTGCTGCCCGGGGGCCTGGGTCCTACGAGCAGTACTTC
CDR3 protein: CSAARGPGSYEQYF
J gene: TRBJ2-7
clone size: -
D gene: -
V gene: TRBV20-1

CDR3 DNA: TGCGCCAGCAGCTTACGGGGCCGCGACTCTGGAAACACCATATATTTT
CDR3 protein: CASSLRGRDSGNTIYF
J gene: TRBJ1-3
clone size: many
D gene: -
V gene: TRBV5-1

CDR3 DNA: TGTGCCAGCGGTGACACCGAGCAGTACTTC
CDR3 protein: CASGDTEQYF
J gene: TRBJ2-7
clone size: many
D gene: -
V gene: TRBV6-5

CDR3 DNA: TGCGCCAGCAGCTTGGGTCAGGATAACACCATATATTTT
CDR3 protein: CASSLGQDNTIYF
J gene: TRBJ1-3
clone size: many
D gene: -
V gene: TRBV5-1

CDR3 DNA: TGTGCCACCAGCAGAGCAGGGGGCGGAAACACCATATATTTT
CDR3 protein: CATSRAGGGNTIYF
J gene: TRBJ1-3
clone size: -
D gene: TRBD1
V gene: TRBV15

CDR3 DNA: TGCGCCAGCAGGTTGTTGGGGACGGACTTCAATGAGCAGTTCTTC
CDR3 protein: CASRLLGTDFNEQFF
J gene: TRBJ2-1
clone size: many
D gene: -
V gene: TRBV5-1

CDR3 DNA: TGTGCCAGCAACTCGACAGGGGGACTAGGCTACACCTTC
CDR3 protein: CASNSTGGLGYTF
J gene: TRBJ1-2
clone size: -
D gene: TRBD1
V gene: TRBV7-3

CDR3 DNA: TGTGCCAGCAGCCAAGATGGGGTAGCGGGGGGCACAGATACGCAGTATTTT
CDR3 protein: CASSQDGVAGGTDTQYF
J gene: TRBJ2-3
clone size: -
D gene: TRBD2
V gene: TRBV3-1

CDR3 DNA: TGTGCCAGCAGCATACACCTTGCAGAGACCCAGTACTTC
CDR3 protein: CASSIHLAETQYF
J gene: TRBJ2-5
clone size: many
D gene: -
V gene: TRBV7-6

CDR3 DNA: TGCGCCAGCAGGGCAGGGGGCGGTATCGACACTGAAGCTTTCTTT
CDR3 protein: CASRAGGGIDTEAFF
J gene: TRBJ1-1
clone size: -
D gene: TRBD1
V gene: TRBV4-3

CDR3 DNA: TGTGCCAGCCGAGGGTGGGGACCTGGCACTGAAGCTTTCTTT
CDR3 protein: CASRGWGPGTEAFF
J gene: TRBJ1-1
clone size: -
D gene: -
V gene: TRBV12-3/TRBV12-4

CDR3 DNA: TGTGCCAGCAGTCAATACAGGCTGAGCTCCTACAATGAGCAGTTCTTC
CDR3 protein: CASSQYRLSSYNEQFF
J gene: TRBJ2-1
clone size: -
D gene: -
V gene: TRBV14

CDR3 DNA: TGTGCCAGCAGCGTACGACAGGCGTTCACAGATACGCAGTATTTT
CDR3 protein: CASSVRQAFTDTQYF
J gene: TRBJ2-3
clone size: few
D gene: -
V gene: TRBV9

CDR3 DNA: TGTGCCAGCTCACCAGGGGGGGGCCAACAGCCCCAGCATTTT
CDR3 protein: CASSPGGGQQPQHF
J gene: TRBJ1-5
clone size: -
D gene: -
V gene: TRBV18

CDR3 DNA: TGTGCCAGCAGCTTAAGAGGGGACGGCTATGGCTACACCTTC
CDR3 protein: CASSLRGDGYGYTF
J gene: TRBJ1-2
clone size: few
D gene: -
V gene: TRBV7-9

CDR3 DNA: TGTGCCAGCAGCAATCCGGGACTAGCGGTGCACGAGCAGTACTTC
CDR3 protein: CASSNPGLAVHEQYF
J gene: TRBJ2-7
clone size: few
D gene: TRBD2
V gene: TRBV7-2

CDR3 DNA: TGCAGTGCCAGGGGGTGGGAGGGGGCTAGTGGCAAAAACATTCAGTACTTC
CDR3 protein: CSARGWEGASGKNIQYF
J gene: TRBJ2-4
clone size: few
D gene: -
V gene: TRBV20-1

CDR3 DNA: TGCAGCGTTGTCGGACGACAGGGGCCTATCTACACCTTC
CDR3 protein: CSVVGRQGPIYTF
J gene: TRBJ1-2
clone size: few
D gene: TRBD1
V gene: TRBV29-1

CDR3 DNA: TGTGCCAGTAGACCGACAGGATTTGGTAATTCACCCCTCCACTTT
CDR3 protein: CASRPTGFGNSPLHF
J gene: TRBJ1-6
clone size: -
D gene: -
V gene: TRBV19

CDR3 DNA: TGTGCCAGCTCAACGGCGGGTACCGGAAACACCATATATTTT
CDR3 protein: CASSTAGTGNTIYF
J gene: TRBJ1-3
clone size: few
D gene: -
V gene: TRBV18